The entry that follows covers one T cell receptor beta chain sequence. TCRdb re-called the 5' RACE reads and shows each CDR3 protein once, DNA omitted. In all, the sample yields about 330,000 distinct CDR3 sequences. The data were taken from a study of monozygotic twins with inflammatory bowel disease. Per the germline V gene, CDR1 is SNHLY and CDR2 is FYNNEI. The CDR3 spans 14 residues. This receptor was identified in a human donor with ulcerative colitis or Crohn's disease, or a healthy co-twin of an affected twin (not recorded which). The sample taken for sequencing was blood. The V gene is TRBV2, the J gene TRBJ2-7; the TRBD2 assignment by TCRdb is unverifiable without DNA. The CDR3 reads CASRDGDLGGEQYF.